What follows are 32 T cell receptor beta chains derived from one specimen sequenced in a study of blood T cell repertoires in COVID-19. The protocol was immunoSEQ multiplex PCR, while the TCRdb copy is restricted to in-frame clones and leaves out a portion. The sample lists about 160,000 clones; about four fifths were seen once. Sequencing was carried out using peripheral blood. Receptor source: a woman aged 60-70 years with COVID-19, enrolled during active disease.

The chain joins TRBV27 to TRBJ2-1; perhaps TRBD1 as D (5 bases). V lost 3 bases and J lost 5, with 20 bases in between. The V gene's germline CDR1 is MNHEY and CDR2 SMNVEV (reference sequence). The CDR3 sequence is 17 residues long. CDR3 protein: CASSFGPGQGKNNEQFF. CDR3 DNA sequence: TGTGCCAGCAGTTTCGGTCCTGGGCAGGGAAAGAACAATGAGCAGTTCTTC.

The V gene is TRBV5-1, the J gene TRBJ2-1; 8 bases agree with TRBD2. The germline V gene has CDR1 SGHRS and CDR2 YFSETQ. The J segment lost 10 bases and the V segment lost 6 bases, leaving 9 bases of the junction unmatched. This CDR3 has 13 amino acids. The CDR3 protein is CASTPRGAEEQFF. Written as DNA, the CDR3 is TGCGCCAGCACGCCGCGGGGGGCGGAAGAGCAGTTCTTC.

The chain employs TRBV5-1 and TRBJ2-7, with TRBD2 matching over 12 bases. J gave up 2 bases and V 4 bases, and 7 bases lay outside the gene matches. Germline V gene lookup returns CDR1 SGHRS and CDR2 YFSETQ. The CDR3 covers 16 residues. For the CDR3, the DNA is TGCGCCAGCAGCCAAACGACTAGCGGGAGTACCTACGAGCAGTACTTC. It encodes CASSQTTSGSTYEQYF. The full variable domain, rest sourced from reference TRBV5-1 and TRBJ2-7, is KAGVTQTPRYLIKTRGQQVTLSCSPISGHRSVSWYQQTPGQGLQFLFEYFSETQRNKGNFPGRFSGRQFSNSRSEMNVSTLELGDSALYLCASSQTTSGSTYEQYFGPGTRLTVT.

V and J are TRBV6-5 and TRBJ1-4; no clear D. Germline-derived CDR1 and CDR2 are MNHEY and SVGAGI. The CDR3 totals 12 residues. V lost 7 bases and J lost 7, with 10 bases in between. DNA for the CDR3: TGTGCCAGCATCGCGCCGTCTGAAAAACTGTTTTTT. Its translation is CASIAPSEKLFF.

The chain uses TRBV5-1 and TRBJ2-5; 9 positions agree with TRBD2. The CDR3 contains 15 residues. V gave up 0 bases and J gave up 5 bases; unmatched junction bases: 5. The germline V gene encodes CDR1 SGHRS and CDR2 YFSETQ. The chain's CDR3 is CASSLGSGSGETQYF. CDR3 coding DNA: TGCGCCAGCAGCTTGGGTAGCGGGAGTGGGGAGACCCAGTACTTC.

This chain connects TRBV10-3 to TRBJ2-5; 8 bases line up with TRBD2. This CDR3 spans 13 amino acids. Trimming cost V 11 bases and J 4 bases; bases outside gene matches: 9. Germline CDR1 and CDR2: ENHRY and SYGVKD. CDR3 loop: CASFSGEGETQYF. In nucleotides, the CDR3 is TGTGCCTCGTTTAGCGGGGAAGGAGAGACCCAGTACTTC.

The chain uses TRBV27 and TRBJ2-1, with 14 positions matching TRBD2. The germline CDR1 and CDR2 sequences are MNHEY and SMNVEV (reference sequence). V was pared by 10 bases and J by 8 bases, with 13 bases of the junction left unmatched. This CDR3 has 16 amino acids. The CDR3 DNA sequence: TGTGCCATCGGAACCCCCGGGACTAGCGGGAGAGATGAGCAGTTCTTC. Its protein product is CAIGTPGTSGRDEQFF.

V usage is TRBV9 and J usage is TRBJ2-2; the match to TRBD2 covers 7 bases. This CDR3 comprises 16 residues. V lost 1 base and J lost 0; bases outside the gene matches: 3. Germline V CDR1 and CDR2: SGDLS, YYNGEE. CDR3 amino acids: CASSVRAGANTGELFF. CDR3 sequence (DNA): TGTGCCAGCAGCGTAAGGGCGGGGGCGAACACCGGGGAGCTGTTTTTT.

This chain joins TRBV6-5 and TRBJ2-7, with 7 bases aligning to TRBD1. The CDR3 is 14 residues long. Germline V gives CDR1 MNHEY, CDR2 SVGAGI. With V trimmed by 4 bases and J by 2 bases, 5 bases remained unmatched. The CDR3 sequence: CASSSDRDPYEQYV. The CDR3 region has the DNA TGTGCCAGCAGTTCCGACAGGGACCCCTACGAGCAGTACGTC.

The genes are TRBV28 and TRBJ2-5, with 11 bases that match TRBD2. Germline V gene data show CDR1 as MDHEN and CDR2 as SYDVKM. This CDR3 has 18 residues. After removal of 0 bases from V and 4 bases from J, the junction contained 10 bases not matched to a gene. The CDR3 spells CASSLWGRASGRRETQYF. Here the CDR3 DNA reads TGTGCCAGCAGTTTATGGGGGCGGGCTAGCGGGAGGAGAGAGACCCAGTACTTC.

The chain carries TRBV11-3 and TRBJ2-1; D may be TRBD1 (5 bases). In germline, CDR1 is SGHNT, CDR2 YENEEA. V lost 1 base, J lost 8 bases, and 9 bases lay in between. The CDR3 loop spans 13 amino acids. In DNA, the CDR3 is TGTGCCAGCAGCTTAGCAGGGTACCATGAGCAGTTCTTC. Translation gives CASSLAGYHEQFF.

The chain employs TRBV21-1 and TRBJ1-3. TRBV21-1 is given as a pseudogene. The CDR3 consists of 17 residues. Written as DNA, the CDR3 is TGTGCCAGCAGCAAAAAGGACCCCGGGAGCTCTGGAAACACCATATATTTT. Protein sequence: CASSKKDPGSSGNTIYF.

The J gene is TRBJ2-4, the V gene TRBV7-2; 8 bases match TRBD2. J lost 0 bases, V lost 1 base, and 11 bases had no gene match. Germline assignment: CDR1 SGHTA and CDR2 FQGNSA. This CDR3 region has 19 residues. The CDR3: CASSLGVGAGGLAKNIQYF. As DNA, the CDR3 is TGTGCCAGCAGCTTAGGGGTAGGGGCGGGGGGACTAGCCAAAAACATTCAGTACTTC.

The chain carries TRBV5-5 and TRBJ1-2; 7 nucleotides agree with TRBD1. Germline V lookup: CDR1 SGHKS, CDR2 YYEKEE (reference sequence). V shed 5 bases, J shed 4 bases, and the junction held 11 bases outside the gene matches. This CDR3 contains 15 residues. CDR3 loop: CASSLQPGQSYGYTF. The CDR3, as DNA: TGTGCCAGCAGTTTACAACCGGGACAGTCCTATGGCTACACCTTC. The variable domain in full, completed from reference TRBV5-5 and TRBJ1-2, reads DAGVTQSPTHLIKTRGQQVTLRCSPISGHKSVSWYQQVLGQGPQFIFQYYEKEERGRGNFPDRFSARQFPNYSSELNVNALLLGDSALYLCASSLQPGQSYGYTFGSGTRLTVV.

CDR3 DNA: TGTGCCAGTAGCGCGAGCCAGGGGGCAAATGAGCAGTTCTTC. Residues: CASSASQGANEQFF. The V and J genes are TRBV19 and TRBJ2-1; 8 bases fit TRBD1. The CDR3 loop spans 14 amino acids. With V trimmed by 6 bases and J by 7 bases, 8 bases remained unmatched. Germline V lookup: CDR1 LNHDA, CDR2 SQIVND (reference sequence).

The rearrangement links TRBV5-1 to TRBJ2-6; a possible D gene is TRBD2 (6 bases). V was cut by 3 bases and J by 0 bases, with 10 bases left in between. The V gene's germline CDR1 is SGHRS and CDR2 YFSETQ. This CDR3 is 16 amino acids long. The CDR3 DNA reads TGCGCCAGCAGCTATGGAGGGGCCTCTGGGGCCAACGTCCTGACTTTC. Protein sequence: CASSYGGASGANVLTF.

J is TRBJ2-1 and V is TRBV5-1; 8 bases align to TRBD2. Germline V gene lookup returns CDR1 SGHRS and CDR2 YFSETQ. The CDR3 totals 16 residues. The J segment lost 5 bases and the V segment lost 0 bases, leaving 7 bases of the junction unmatched. The CDR3 here is CASSLGAGTRHNEQFF. The DNA for the CDR3 is TGCGCCAGCAGCTTGGGGGCCGGGACTAGGCACAATGAGCAGTTCTTC.

This clone was seen repeatedly, ten times or more. V is TRBV28 and J is TRBJ2-2; D is ambiguous. The CDR3 contains 14 residues. In germline, CDR1 is MDHEN, CDR2 SYDVKM. Trimming pared 4 bases from V and 5 bases from J, leaving 11 bases between. Written as DNA, the CDR3 is TGTGCCAGCAGTTCCTCCGATCAGACCGGGGAGCTGTTTTTT. Protein product: CASSSSDQTGELFF.

The chain couples TRBV27 to TRBJ2-3; perhaps TRBD2 as D (5 bases). This CDR3 has 13 amino acids. Germline assignment: CDR1 MNHEY and CDR2 SMNVEV (reference sequence). Trimming stripped 5 bases from V and 8 bases from J, with 14 bases between. CDR3 nucleotide sequence: TGTGCCAGCAGTCGCCTTCCCGGAGGTACGCAGTATTTT. It translates to CASSRLPGGTQYF.

The chain couples TRBV15 to TRBJ1-5, with TRBD1 matching 8 bases. The V segment lost 0 bases and the J segment 2 bases; nucleotides outside the gene matches: 21. The CDR3 spans 22 residues. Germline V lookup: CDR1 LNHNV, CDR2 YYDKDF (reference sequence). CDR3 DNA sequence: TGTGCCACCAGCAGAGATCACATAGAGGACAGGGACGGAACGCGCGGCAATCAGCCCCAGCATTTT. It is translated as CATSRDHIEDRDGTRGNQPQHF.

Only one count was recorded for this clone. The chain joins TRBV5-6 to TRBJ1-1, with 7 nucleotides matching TRBD1. The germline gives CDR1 SGHDT, CDR2 YYEEEE. The CDR3 spans 16 residues. V shed 4 bases and J 3 bases; nucleotides not matched to a gene: 12. CDR3 amino acids: CASSLRDRVWDTEAFF. In nucleotides, the CDR3 is TGTGCCAGCAGCCTCCGTGACAGGGTTTGGGACACTGAAGCTTTCTTT.

This sequence joins TRBV3-1 (or the pseudogene TRBV3-2) and TRBJ2-1; 16 bases are a match to TRBD2. V lost 2 bases and J lost 1; bases outside the gene matches: 11. CDR3 length: 21 amino acids. Germline V lookup: CDR1 LGHDT, CDR2 YNNKEL (reference sequence). CDR3 amino acids: CASSQPPGGLAGGPSYNEQFF. CDR3 coding DNA: TGTGCCAGCAGCCAACCCCCAGGGGGACTAGCGGGGGGGCCGTCCTACAATGAGCAGTTCTTC.

As DNA, the CDR3 is TGTGCCAGCAGCTTTAGCGGAGAGACCCAGTACTTC. It codes for CASSFSGETQYF. The chain links TRBV7-9 to TRBJ2-5; the D gene is possibly TRBD2 (6 bases). Trimming stripped 3 bases from V and 4 bases from J, with 6 bases between. The CDR3 extends over 12 amino acids. Germline CDR1 is SEHNR and CDR2 is FQNEAQ (reference sequence).

The V and J genes are TRBV29-1 and TRBJ1-2; D is unresolved. This CDR3 is 14 amino acids long. Germline CDR1 is SQVTM and CDR2 is ANQGSEA. V gave up 0 bases and J gave up 2 bases, with 10 bases separating them. In DNA form, the CDR3 reads TGCAGCGTTGAAGAGAGGCCGATAAACTATGGCTACACCTTC. This encodes CSVEERPINYGYTF.

The V gene is TRBV25-1, the J gene TRBJ2-3, with no clear D. V was shortened by 4 bases and J by 1 base, with 6 bases between the two germline ends. CDR1 is MGHDK, CDR2 SYGVNS, per germline. The CDR3 is made up of 13 amino acids. In nucleotides, the CDR3 is TGTGCCAGCAGTGCTTTAGGCACAGATACGCAGTATTTT. Translating it yields CASSALGTDTQYF.

The chain employs TRBV14 and TRBJ1-2; possibly TRBD1 for D (6 bases). This CDR3 contains 17 residues. V was cut by 0 bases and J by 7 bases, with 21 bases left in between. The germline CDR1 and CDR2 sequences are SGHDN and FVKESK. CDR3 sequence: CASSQEPPEYRVGGYTF. For the CDR3, the DNA is TGTGCCAGCAGCCAAGAGCCCCCCGAATACAGGGTCGGTGGCTACACCTTC.

This rearrangement joins TRBV24-1 to TRBJ2-1; 8 bases line up with TRBD1. V shed 2 bases and J 3 bases; nucleotides not matched to a gene: 5. This CDR3 spans 16 amino acids. Germline values: CDR1 KGHDR, CDR2 SFDVKD. CDR3: CATSDSTGGHYNEQFF. The CDR3 nucleotides read TGTGCCACCAGTGATTCCACAGGGGGTCACTACAATGAGCAGTTCTTC.

The rearrangement uses TRBV14 and TRBJ1-4; D is perhaps TRBD1 (5 bases). The CDR3 runs 15 residues. The germline CDR1 and CDR2 sequences are SGHDN and FVKESK. Trimming removed 2 bases at V and 5 bases at J, with 12 bases between. The CDR3 nucleotides read TGTGCCAGCAGCCAAAACAGGCAGGGAAATGAAAAACTGTTTTTT. Encoded protein: CASSQNRQGNEKLFF.

V and J are TRBV7-6 and TRBJ2-2; 8 bases agree with TRBD1. CDR3 length: 13 amino acids. Germline V CDR1 and CDR2: SGHVS, FNYEAQ. Trimming at V came to 8 bases and at J to 2 bases, leaving 1 base not matched to a gene. Here the CDR3 DNA reads TGTGCCAGCGGGACAGGCAACACCGGGGAGCTGTTTTTT. It specifies CASGTGNTGELFF.

This clone was found a few times. The chain carries TRBV9 and TRBJ2-5; D unresolved. This CDR3 is built from 14 residues. V shed 3 bases and J shed 0 bases, with 9 bases lying between them. CDR1 is SGDLS, CDR2 YYNGEE, per germline. CDR3 DNA: TGTGCCAGCAGCGAATGGGCAAACCAAGAGACCCAGTACTTC. It yields the protein CASSEWANQETQYF. Filled out from reference TRBV9 and TRBJ2-5, the complete variable domain reads DSGVTQTPKHLITATGQRVTLRCSPRSGDLSVYWYQQSLDQGLQFLIQYYNGEERAKGNILERFSAQQFPDLHSELNLSSLELGDSALYFCASSEWANQETQYFGPGTRLLVL.

The V gene is TRBV10-3, the J gene TRBJ1-2; D gene ambiguous. V was clipped by 10 bases and J by 0 bases, with 6 bases between them. CDR3 length: 11 amino acids. The V gene's germline CDR1 is ENHRY and CDR2 SYGVKD. CDR3: CATSSNYGYTF. CDR3 DNA: TGTGCCACTTCTTCTAACTATGGCTACACCTTC.

This clone was counted a few times. This rearrangement joins TRBV16 to TRBJ2-1, with 8 bases identical to TRBD1. J gave up 7 bases and V 5 bases, and 10 bases lay outside the gene matches. Germline V gene data show CDR1 as KGHSY and CDR2 as FQNENV. The CDR3 has 15 amino acids. The CDR3 is CASSDPQGGVNEQFF. As DNA, the CDR3 is TGTGCCAGCAGCGATCCACAGGGGGGTGTGAATGAGCAGTTCTTC.